Described below is a single TCR beta chain sequence and its context. This table comes from immunoSEQ multiplex PCR, and its TCRdb copy is limited to in-frame clones, with some not included. This sample has about 210,000 clones, with approximately 80% found just once. The entry originates in a study of blood T cell repertoires in COVID-19. Study context: In each case, the material was cDNA or gDNA derived from T cells, B-cell-depleted T cells, or PBMCs.

V was clipped by 0 bases and J by 4 bases; unmatched bases: 6. This CDR3 is built from 16 residues. Germline V gene sequence: CDR1 SNHLY, CDR2 FYNNEI. This TCR derives from a man aged 50 or older with active or convalescent COVID-19. The sequenced sample consisted of peripheral blood. The chain couples TRBV2 to TRBJ2-3, with 8 bases fitting TRBD2. CDR3 bases: TGTGCCAGCAGTGAAGCTGGCGGGGGGAGGGCAGATACGCAGTATTTT. This codes for CASSEAGGGRADTQYF.